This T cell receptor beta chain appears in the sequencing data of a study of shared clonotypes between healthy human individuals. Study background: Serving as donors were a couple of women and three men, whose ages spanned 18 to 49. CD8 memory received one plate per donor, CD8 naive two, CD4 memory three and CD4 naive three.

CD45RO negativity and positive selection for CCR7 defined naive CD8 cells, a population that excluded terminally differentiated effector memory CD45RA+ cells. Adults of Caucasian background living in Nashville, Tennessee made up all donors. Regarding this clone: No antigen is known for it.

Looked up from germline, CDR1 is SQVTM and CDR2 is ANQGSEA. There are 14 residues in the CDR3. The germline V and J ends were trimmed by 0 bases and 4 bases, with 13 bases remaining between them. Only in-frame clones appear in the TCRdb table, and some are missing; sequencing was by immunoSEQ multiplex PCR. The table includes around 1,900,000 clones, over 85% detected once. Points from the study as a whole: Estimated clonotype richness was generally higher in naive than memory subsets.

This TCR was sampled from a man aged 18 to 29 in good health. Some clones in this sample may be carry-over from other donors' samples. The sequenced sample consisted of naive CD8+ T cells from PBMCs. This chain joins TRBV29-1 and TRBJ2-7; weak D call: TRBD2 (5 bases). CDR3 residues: CSVEDREEGYEQYF. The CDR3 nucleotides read TGCAGCGTTGAAGATCGGGAAGAGGGATACGAGCAGTACTTC.